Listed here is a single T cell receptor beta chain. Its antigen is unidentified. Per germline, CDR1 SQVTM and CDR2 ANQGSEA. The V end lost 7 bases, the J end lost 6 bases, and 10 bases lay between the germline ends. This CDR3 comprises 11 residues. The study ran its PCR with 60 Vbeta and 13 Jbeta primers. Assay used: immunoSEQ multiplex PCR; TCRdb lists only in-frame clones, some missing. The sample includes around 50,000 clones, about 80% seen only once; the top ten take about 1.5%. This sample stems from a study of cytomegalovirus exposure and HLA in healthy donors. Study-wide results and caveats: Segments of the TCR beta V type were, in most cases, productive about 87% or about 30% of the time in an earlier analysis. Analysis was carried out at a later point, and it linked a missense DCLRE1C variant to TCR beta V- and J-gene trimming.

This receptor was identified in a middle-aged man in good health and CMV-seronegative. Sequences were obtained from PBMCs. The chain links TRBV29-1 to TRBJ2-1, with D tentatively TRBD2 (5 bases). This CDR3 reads CSGGSANEQFF. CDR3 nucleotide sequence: TGCAGCGGCGGGTCGGCCAATGAGCAGTTCTTC.